The entry below describes one T cell receptor beta chain. The source of the sample is a study of early stage breast cancer tumors. Looking at the study overall: Approximately 9.4-fold was the mean read coverage per sample.

The repertoire was sequenced with immunoSEQ multiplex PCR; TCRdb's copy has only in-frame clones and lacks some. The sample carries about 30,000 clones, around 70% recorded once. The V segment lost 7 bases and the J segment 7 bases; nucleotides outside the gene matches: 10. CDR3 length: 15 amino acids. The germline V gene encodes CDR1 MNHEY and CDR2 SVGAGI. The gene calls are TRBV6-5 and TRBJ2-7; 13 nucleotides agree with TRBD2. Sequencing input: blood. The receptor's source is a person aged 45-65 years with breast cancer. The CDR3 DNA reads TGTGCCAGCACCTACGGACTAGCGGGGGTAGGGGAGCAGTACTTC. It encodes CASTYGLAGVGEQYF.